These T cell receptor beta chains were read from a single sample in a study of T cells in Graves' hyperthyroidism and ophthalmopathy. TCRdb re-derived calls from the multiplex PCR reads in MiXCR, one entry per CDR3 protein. The table shows approximately 510,000 distinct CDR3 sequences, with roughly 20% occurring only once. Sequences were obtained from blood. These receptor sequences come from a man in his late teens or twenties with Graves' hyperthyroidism. CDR3s include the opening cysteine and the closing phenylalanine or tryptophan. Each record gives: V gene, D gene, J gene, clone size, CDR3 protein, CDR3 DNA. A D gene is named only where the DNA matches it firmly. The size entry is marked missing in some rows and otherwise reads once, few, many or a size class.

>TRBV7-8|TRBD1|TRBJ2-2|many
CASSPPTGEEAGELFF
TGTGCCAGCAGCCCTCCGACAGGGGAAGAGGCCGGGGAGCTGTTTTTT
>TRBV12-3/TRBV12-4|.|TRBJ2-2|few
CASKIHSPRGGELFF
TGTGCCAGCAAAATACACAGCCCGAGGGGCGGGGAGCTGTTTTTT
>TRBV6-5|TRBD1|TRBJ1-5|.
CASGSGGSGQPQHF
TGTGCCAGCGGTTCAGGGGGCTCAGGGCAGCCCCAGCATTTT
>TRBV2|TRBD1|TRBJ2-7|many
CASRLRGLPSYEQYF
TGTGCCAGCAGACTAAGGGGGCTTCCCTCCTACGAGCAGTACTTC
>TRBV5-5|.|TRBJ2-7|.
CASSYFWQGGEQYF
TGTGCCAGCAGCTACTTTTGGCAGGGTGGAGAGCAGTACTTC
>TRBV28|.|TRBJ1-5|.
CASTGLPVRSNQPQHF
TGTGCCAGCACTGGTCTTCCCGTCCGAAGCAATCAGCCCCAGCATTTT
>TRBV28|.|TRBJ2-5|.
CASRGFRTGGETQYF
TGTGCCAGCCGGGGATTCCGAACCGGGGGAGAGACCCAGTACTTC
>TRBV13|.|TRBJ2-7|few
CASSSWGGRPYEQYF
TGTGCCAGCAGCTCTTGGGGGGGCAGACCCTACGAGCAGTACTTC
>TRBV6-5|TRBD1|TRBJ2-7|.
CASSYCGAGGCEQYF
TGTGCCAGCAGTTACTGCGGGGCAGGGGGCTGCGAGCAGTACTTC
>TRBV6-2/TRBV6-3|.|TRBJ2-7|.
CASSYSTGTHYEQYF
TGTGCCAGCAGTTACAGCACCGGGACACACTACGAGCAGTACTTC
>TRBV6-4|TRBD2|TRBJ2-6|.
CASSDSSSGSTGANVLTF
TGTGCCAGCAGTGACTCGTCTAGCGGGAGTACTGGGGCCAACGTCCTGACTTTC
>TRBV7-2|.|TRBJ1-3|many
CASSRNGNTIYF
TGTGCCAGCAGCCGAAATGGAAACACCATATATTTT
>TRBV5-5|.|TRBJ1-5|many
CASSLVGRDGNQPQHF
TGTGCCAGCAGCTTGGTGGGCAGGGACGGCAATCAGCCCCAGCATTTT
>TRBV7-2|TRBD1|TRBJ2-7|.
CASGNRDRECF
TGTGCCAGCGGCAACCGGGACAGGGAGTGCTTC
>TRBV7-6|.|TRBJ2-2|.
CASRTTPNTGELFF
TGTGCCAGCAGGACAACTCCGAACACCGGGGAGCTGTTTTTT
>TRBV30|.|TRBJ1-1|many
CAWRSGGEAFF
TGTGCCTGGAGAAGCGGGGGTGAAGCTTTCTTT
>TRBV30|.|TRBJ1-6|few
CAWSLESPLHF
TGTGCCTGGAGTTTGGAGTCACCCCTCCACTTT
>TRBV27|.|TRBJ2-3|.
CASSSGEHRADTQYF
TGTGCCAGCAGCTCAGGGGAGCACAGGGCTGATACGCAGTATTTT
>TRBV5-1|TRBD2|TRBJ2-7|many
CASSWDRGGDEQYF
TGCGCCAGCAGCTGGGACCGGGGGGGGGACGAGCAGTACTTC
>TRBV15|TRBD2|TRBJ2-5|few
CATSRARGLQETQYF
TGTGCCACCAGCAGAGCGCGGGGACTACAAGAGACCCAGTACTTC
>TRBV7-9|.|TRBJ2-2|many
CASSYYTGELFF
TGTGCCAGCAGTTATTACACCGGGGAGCTGTTTTTT
>TRBV5-1|TRBD1|TRBJ2-7|many
CASSSQGANEQYF
TGCGCCAGCAGCTCCCAGGGGGCCAACGAGCAGTACTTC
>TRBV6-1|.|TRBJ1-3|.
CASNGQSPLSF
TGTGCCAGCAACGGACAGTCCCCGCTCTCATTT
>TRBV2|.|TRBJ1-1|many
CASSELVGGGWNTEAFF
TGTGCCAGCAGTGAACTGGTGGGGGGCGGCTGGAACACTGAAGCTTTCTTT
>TRBV18|TRBD1|TRBJ2-2|.
CASSPDRVTGELFF
TGTGCCAGCTCACCAGACAGGGTCACCGGGGAGCTGTTTTTT
>TRBV12-3/TRBV12-4|.|TRBJ1-2|many
CASTYRRGKDYGYTF
TGTGCCAGCACCTATCGTCGAGGGAAGGACTATGGCTACACCTTC
>TRBV27|.|TRBJ2-7|many
CASSLSSGDRTSYEQYF
TGTGCCAGCAGTTTATCGAGCGGAGACAGGACGTCCTACGAGCAGTACTTC
>TRBV6-2/TRBV6-3|TRBD1|TRBJ1-5|many
CASSYQSISRGLAPQHF
TGTGCCAGCAGTTACCAGAGCATCTCCAGGGGGCTCGCGCCCCAGCATTTT
>TRBV29-1|TRBD2|TRBJ2-5|many
CSVDRRGLAGPQETQYF
TGCAGCGTTGACAGGAGGGGACTAGCGGGCCCTCAAGAGACCCAGTACTTC
>TRBV20-1|.|TRBJ2-6|many
CSARAQGANVLTF
TGCAGTGCTAGAGCGCAGGGGGCCAACGTCCTGACTTTC
>TRBV5-1|TRBD2|TRBJ2-7|many
CASSSGGLVEQYF
TGCGCCAGCAGCTCGGGGGGGCTGGTCGAGCAGTACTTC
>TRBV29-1|.|TRBJ1-5|.
CSAQWGRQPQHF
TGCAGCGCCCAGTGGGGGCGACAGCCCCAGCATTTT
>TRBV6-1|.|TRBJ2-7|many
CASRLGRGGEQYF
TGTGCCAGCAGGCTGGGCAGGGGAGGGGAGCAGTACTTC
>TRBV25-1|.|TRBJ1-5|many
CASSEKPQHF
TGTGCCAGCAGTGAAAAGCCCCAGCATTTT
>TRBV19|.|TRBJ1-5|few
CASKASTVANQPQHF
TGTGCCAGTAAGGCATCGACAGTGGCGAATCAGCCCCAGCATTTT
>TRBV12-3/TRBV12-4|.|TRBJ2-5|.
CASSLDGTFRRETQYF
TGTGCCAGCAGTTTAGATGGTACATTCAGGCGGGAGACCCAGTACTTC
>TRBV6-5|.|TRBJ2-2|many
CASSYSGMNTGELFF
TGTGCCAGCAGTTACTCCGGGATGAACACCGGGGAGCTGTTTTTT
>TRBV12-3/TRBV12-4|.|TRBJ2-5|many
CASSLAGKETQYF
TGTGCCAGCAGTTTAGCAGGGAAAGAGACCCAGTACTTC
>TRBV5-1|TRBD1|TRBJ1-1|many
CASTPGTGNTEAFF
TGCGCCAGCACCCCCGGGACAGGGAACACTGAAGCTTTCTTT
>TRBV5-1|.|TRBJ2-7|.
CASSLEGPQQYF
TGCGCCAGCAGCTTAGAGGGGCCGCAGCAGTACTTC
>TRBV10-3|.|TRBJ1-2|.
CAISGNPDTAGYGYTF
TGTGCCATCAGTGGCAACCCGGACACGGCTGGCTATGGCTACACCTTC